Listed here are 20 T cell receptor beta chains from one sample, sequenced in a study of OX40 agonist ivuxolimab in advanced cancers. This table comes from immunoSEQ multiplex PCR, and its TCRdb copy is limited to in-frame clones, with some not included. The table has about 58,000 clones, over 80% seen once. Here the sequenced sample was CD4+ or CD8+ T cells sorted from blood, taken in a trial of the OX40 agonist ivuxolimab. All receptors come from an adult with an advanced solid tumor such as melanoma, head and neck, liver or kidney cancer.

The J gene is TRBJ1-2, the V gene TRBV6-5; D might be TRBD1 (6 bases). Trimming removed 5 bases from V and 1 base from J, with 8 bases in between. Germline V gene sequence: CDR1 MNHEY, CDR2 SVGAGI. The length of the CDR3 is 13 residues. The CDR3, as DNA: TGTGCCAGCAGTCCGGACAGTAACTATGGCTACACCTTC. It encodes CASSPDSNYGYTF.

The chain recombines TRBV19 with TRBJ2-1, with TRBD2 matching 12 bases. Germline V CDR1 and CDR2: LNHDA, SQIVND (reference sequence). This CDR3 is built from 15 residues. V trimming: 5 bases; J trimming: 10 bases; junction bases outside the gene matches: 9. CDR3 residues: CASSLSGLAGREQFF. The CDR3, as DNA: TGTGCCAGTAGTCTCTCCGGACTAGCGGGACGGGAGCAGTTCTTC.

The chain recombines TRBV9 with TRBJ2-3; no definite D call. The germline V and J ends were trimmed by 0 bases and 6 bases, with 5 bases remaining between them. The CDR3 has 12 residues. Per the germline V gene, CDR1 is SGDLS and CDR2 is YYNGEE. The CDR3 reads CASSVATDTQYF. The CDR3 coding sequence is TGTGCCAGCAGCGTAGCCACGGATACGCAGTATTTT.

This clone has a single count. The V and J genes are TRBV5-1 and TRBJ1-2; weak D call: TRBD1 (5 bases). CDR3 size: 14 residues. Trimming shortened V by 4 bases and J by 4 bases, and 14 bases separated the two germline ends. Germline V gives CDR1 SGHRS, CDR2 YFSETQ. CDR3 nucleotides: TGCGCCAGCAGCAGGTCAGGGCAGGCCTATGGCTACACCTTC. This gives the protein CASSRSGQAYGYTF.

In this sample, this clone turned up once. In nucleotides, the CDR3 is TGTGCCAGCAGCCTAAGACCTAGCACAGATACGCAGTATTTT. It codes for CASSLRPSTDTQYF. This sequence joins TRBV9 and TRBJ2-3; no clear D. Trimming took 4 bases from V and 0 from J, leaving 9 bases between them. CDR1 is SGDLS and CDR2 is YYNGEE in the germline V gene. The CDR3 contains 14 residues.

This CDR3 is CASSQVVTYSYNEQFF. CDR3 bases: TGCGCCAGCAGCCAAGTGGTGACTTACTCCTACAATGAGCAGTTCTTC. This chain links TRBV4-1 with TRBJ2-1; D gene uncertain. V dropped 1 base and J dropped 0 bases, with 10 bases sitting between them. The CDR3 spans 16 residues. Germline CDR1 reads MGHRA; CDR2 reads YSYEKL.

This chain links TRBV29-1 with TRBJ2-3; D gene unclear. The CDR3 has 12 residues. Germline V gene lookup returns CDR1 SQVTM and CDR2 ANQGSEA. V lost 4 bases and J 2 bases, leaving 7 bases between the germline ends. The CDR3 coding sequence is TGCAGCGTTGTCGGTTACACAGATACGCAGTATTTT. Translation: CSVVGYTDTQYF.

V usage is TRBV2 and J usage is TRBJ2-1; 9 bases are shared with TRBD1. Trimming cost V 6 bases and J 3 bases; bases outside gene matches: 6. Per the germline V gene, CDR1 is SNHLY and CDR2 is FYNNEI. CDR3 size: 15 residues. The CDR3 DNA is TGTGCCAGCAGAGCGGACAGGGGCAACTACAATGAGCAGTTCTTC. Its protein product is CASRADRGNYNEQFF.

This chain connects TRBV29-1 to TRBJ1-2; tentative D call: TRBD1 (5 bases). V was trimmed by 6 bases and J by 7 bases, leaving 15 bases between them. This CDR3 has 12 amino acids. Germline CDR1 reads SQVTM; CDR2 reads ANQGSEA. The CDR3 is CSVRDLRSGYTF. Written as DNA, the CDR3 is TGCAGCGTCCGGGACCTTCGGAGTGGCTACACCTTC.

V usage is TRBV11-2 and J usage is TRBJ1-1, with unresolved D. The CDR3 is 14 amino acids. The V end lost 0 bases, the J end lost 4 bases, and 9 bases lay between the germline ends. CDR1 is SGHAT and CDR2 is FQNNGV in the germline V gene. CDR3 loop: CASSLEGLATEAFF. In DNA, the CDR3 is TGTGCCAGCAGCTTAGAAGGGCTGGCCACTGAAGCTTTCTTT. Variable domain in full (rest from reference TRBV11-2 and TRBJ1-1): EAGVAQSPRYKIIEKRQSVAFWCNPISGHATLYWYQQILGQGPKLLIQFQNNGVVDDSQLPKDRFSAERLKGVDSTLKIQPAKLEDSAVYLCASSLEGLATEAFFGQGTRLTVV.

V gene TRBV7-3 combines with J gene TRBJ2-7, with D possibly matching TRBD1 (6 bases). The CDR3 consists of 14 residues. Germline CDR1 reads SGHTA; CDR2 reads FQGTGA. V was shortened by 7 bases and J by 1 base, with 14 bases between the two germline ends. The CDR3 DNA sequence: TGTGCCAGCACAAGACAGGCCGGGTCCTACGAGCAGTACTTC. Its translation is CASTRQAGSYEQYF.

The rearrangement links TRBV4-3 to TRBJ2-4; maybe TRBD2 (6 bases). Germline V gives CDR1 LGHNA, CDR2 YSLEER. The CDR3 runs to 17 residues. Trimming left V 0 bases short and J 1 base short, with 13 bases between. The CDR3 DNA sequence: TGCGCCAGCAGCCAAGATCATTGGGAGGTGGCCAAAAACATTCAGTACTTC. This codes for CASSQDHWEVAKNIQYF.

This chain links TRBV11-2 with TRBJ1-1, with D unresolved. Between the trimmed V and J ends, which lost 0 bases and 4 bases, there was a span of 9 bases. The CDR3 is 14 residues long. The germline V gene encodes CDR1 SGHAT and CDR2 FQNNGV. The DNA for the CDR3 is TGTGCCAGCAGCTTAGAAGGGCAGATCACTGAAGCTTTCTTT. Translating gives CASSLEGQITEAFF.

The J gene is TRBJ1-3, the V gene TRBV5-4; D not certain. Germline CDR1 reads SGHNT; CDR2 reads YYREEE (reference sequence). CDR3 length: 15 residues. V lost 1 base and J lost 0, with 8 bases in between. This CDR3 reads CASSLRGDSGNTIYF. DNA for the CDR3: TGTGCCAGCAGCTTGAGAGGCGACTCTGGAAACACCATATATTTT.

The sample holds a few counts of this clone. The chain joins TRBV2 to TRBJ1-2; no clear D gene. CDR1 and CDR2 from the germline V gene are SNHLY and FYNNEI. The V and J ends lost 2 bases and 0 bases respectively, with 13 bases between them. This CDR3 region has 16 residues. CDR3 nucleotides: TGTGCCAGCAGTGAATGGAGAAGTCAGTCTAACTATGGCTACACCTTC. It yields the protein CASSEWRSQSNYGYTF.

This chain links TRBV6-1 with TRBJ1-1, with 7 nucleotides matching TRBD1. V dropped 7 bases and J dropped 4; count of bases not matched to a gene: 9. This CDR3 is built from 14 residues. Germline V gene data show CDR1 as MNHNS and CDR2 as SASEGT. The CDR3 DNA sequence: TGTGCCAGCAATGACCCGGGACAGCTCACTGAAGCTTTCTTT. Amino acid sequence: CASNDPGQLTEAFF.

J is TRBJ2-1 and V is TRBV19, with TRBD1 matching 7 bases. Germline trimming cut 3 bases from V and 2 bases from J; bases unmatched to any gene: 4. In germline, CDR1 is LNHDA, CDR2 SQIVND (reference sequence). The CDR3 is made up of 15 amino acids. The CDR3 sequence: CASSIDRETYNEQFF. CDR3 sequence (DNA): TGTGCCAGTAGTATCGACAGGGAGACCTACAATGAGCAGTTCTTC.

This chain joins TRBV28 and TRBJ2-5, with D perhaps TRBD1 (5 bases). Germline V CDR1 and CDR2: MDHEN, SYDVKM. The CDR3 consists of 15 residues. V was trimmed by 5 bases and J by 8 bases, leaving 21 bases between them. The CDR3 reads CASSLPGISGITQYF. In nucleotides, the CDR3 is TGTGCCAGCAGTCTCCCGGGCATATCAGGGATCACCCAGTACTTC.

This chain links TRBV5-1 with TRBJ2-3; 9 positions match TRBD2. This CDR3 has 14 residues. Germline CDR1 is SGHRS and CDR2 is YFSETQ. Losses at the gene ends were 5 bases for V and 6 bases for J; bases not matched to a gene: 7. The CDR3 DNA sequence: TGCGCCAGCAGGCCGGGACTAGCCGCCGATACGCAGTATTTT. Translation gives CASRPGLAADTQYF. Using reference TRBV5-1 and TRBJ2-3 for the parts outside the CDR3, the full variable domain is KAGVTQTPRYLIKTRGQQVTLSCSPISGHRSVSWYQQTPGQGLQFLFEYFSETQRNKGNFPGRFSGRQFSNSRSEMNVSTLELGDSALYLCASRPGLAADTQYFGPGTRLTVL.

The chain recombines TRBV5-6 with TRBJ1-2; D is perhaps TRBD1 (5 bases). Looked up from germline, CDR1 is SGHDT and CDR2 is YYEEEE. There are 13 residues in the CDR3. Trimming removed 7 bases at V and 5 bases at J, with 15 bases between. This CDR3 is CASAPQGAYGYTF. As DNA, the CDR3 is TGTGCCAGCGCCCCGCAGGGTGCGTATGGCTACACCTTC.